This T cell receptor beta chain is from a study of blood T cell repertoires in COVID-19. Study-wide background: The samples span acute and convalescent COVID-19 from the United States, Italy and Spain.

V lost 7 bases and J lost 3, with 10 bases in between. The germline V gene has CDR1 SNHLY and CDR2 FYNNEI. The CDR3 extends over 13 amino acids. As handled by the study authors: Reference gene primers were amplified, and this amplification served to estimate nucleated cell counts. Produced via immunoSEQ multiplex PCR; TCRdb's table is partial and in-frame only. The V and J calls and the clone size are those of that table, but D and trimming were determined from the DNA. The sample lists some 80,000 clones; about 89% were seen once. This clonotype originated in a man aged 45-65 years with active or convalescent COVID-19. Sequencing was performed on peripheral blood. The chain couples TRBV2 to TRBJ1-3; D is uncertain. The CDR3 coding sequence is TGTGCCAGCACTCAGGAAGGTGGAAACACCATATATTTT. Protein product: CASTQEGGNTIYF.